This TCR beta chain emerged from a study of T cell repertoires in aging, cancer and after chemotherapy. Amplification of TCR beta used genomic DNA extracted from peripheral blood. As for this clonotype: Its target is unknown.

Rearranged V-D-J TRB sequences were amplified with a mixed TRB-A/B primer pool. Each CDR3 protein gets one entry after TCRdb re-called the multiplex PCR reads with MiXCR. The profile covers thousands of distinct CDR3 sequences, with more than 50% appearing a single time and 20% to 25% taken by the ten largest. Deletions cut 2 bases from V and 0 bases from J, with 11 bases between. Germline CDR1 MNHEY, CDR2 SMNVEV (reference sequence). This CDR3 spans 17 amino acids. Study-wide results and limits: No conclusions about immunological memory after chemotherapy can be drawn from the repertoire data. In cancer patients, declining TCR diversity with age involved lost richness and lost evenness. Rebound thymic output was suggested by rising median generation probability during chemotherapy in each cancer cohort. Untreated cancer patients had significantly lower blood TCR diversity than age-matched healthy donors.

The receptor was derived from a human donor in good health. The V gene is TRBV27, the J gene TRBJ1-6; no definite D call. Source material: blood. The CDR3 DNA sequence: TGTGCCAGCAGTTTAGGGGTCAGATCCTCCTATAATTCACCCCTCCACTTT. It codes for CASSLGVRSSYNSPLHF.